The rows below give T cell receptor beta chains drawn from one sample of a study of PD-1 blockade in mismatch repair-deficient tumors. Clones were sequenced by immunoSEQ multiplex PCR, and TCRdb holds only the in-frame ones, with some missing. The table records roughly 120,000 clones, 88% of them present only once. Sequenced material: peripheral blood, taken about 17 months after starting pembrolizumab. These receptors originate from an adult with mismatch repair-deficient cancer. The CDR3 runs from the conserved cysteine through the conserved F or W. A D gene is named only where the DNA matches it firmly. Clone size is shown for a subset of rows, as once, few, many or a class of expanded clone.

v_gene	d_gene	abundance	j_gene	CDR3nt	CDR3aa
TRBV27	-	-	TRBJ1-1	TGTGCCAGCAGCAAATTCCGGGAGCACACTGAAGCTTTCTTT	CASSKFREHTEAFF
TRBV7-9	TRBD1	-	TRBJ1-4	TGTGCCAGCAGCTCGTCCCGGGACAGGGACGGGATTGAAAAACTGTTTTTT	CASSSSRDRDGIEKLFF
TRBV28	TRBD2	-	TRBJ2-1	TGTGCCAGCAGTTTACACTCGGCTAGCGGGACGTACAATGAGCAGTTCTTC	CASSLHSASGTYNEQFF
TRBV5-5	-	-	TRBJ1-2	TGTGCCAGCGATCCGTTGGGGTACACAGGGACGAACTATGGCTACACCTTC	CASDPLGYTGTNYGYTF
TRBV7-9	-	-	TRBJ1-2	TGTGCCAGCAGCTTCTCACAGGGATGGGACTATGGCTACACCTTC	CASSFSQGWDYGYTF
TRBV5-1	-	-	TRBJ2-3	TGCGCCAGCAGCTTCGTGTCTGGGCGGGATACGCAGTATTTT	CASSFVSGRDTQYF
TRBV4-1	TRBD2	once	TRBJ2-7	TGCGCCAGCAGCCAAACTAGCGTCTACGAGCAGTACTTC	CASSQTSVYEQYF
TRBV6-4	-	few	TRBJ2-3	TGTGCCAGCAGTCAGACTACCACAGATACGCAGTATTTT	CASSQTTTDTQYF
TRBV6-5	-	-	TRBJ2-1	TGTGCCAGCAGTTCCAGGACAGGGAGGGGTGAGCAGTTCTTC	CASSSRTGRGEQFF
TRBV5-1	-	few	TRBJ2-2	TGCGCCAGCAGCCCCGACAGCGGGAACACCGGGGAGCTGTTTTTT	CASSPDSGNTGELFF
TRBV7-9	TRBD2	once	TRBJ2-5	TGTGCCAGCAGCTCAGTAGCGGGAGGGCTTCTCCAGGTGACCCAGTACTTC	CASSSVAGGLLQVTQYF
TRBV9	TRBD2	once	TRBJ2-2	TGTGCCAGCAGCGGGGGACTATCCCGCGGGGAGCTGTTTTTT	CASSGGLSRGELFF
TRBV11-1	TRBD1	-	TRBJ2-3	TGTGCCAGCAGCTTCAACCGGGACAGGGAACTCACAGATACGCAGTATTTT	CASSFNRDRELTDTQYF
TRBV5-6	-	-	TRBJ1-4	TGTGCCAGCAGCGGACCGGGCCCATCCGCTGAAAAACTGTTTTTT	CASSGPGPSAEKLFF
TRBV21-1	-	-	TRBJ1-3	TGTGCCAGGGTTGTGAGGGTTAGAAACACCATATATTTT	CARVVRVRNTIYF
TRBV5-1	TRBD2	-	TRBJ2-4	TGCGCCAGCAGCTTGGAGGCACCCGGACTAGCGGGAGTGTTGGCCAAAAACATTCAGTACTTC	CASSLEAPGLAGVLAKNIQYF
TRBV21-1	-	-	TRBJ1-2	TGTGCCAGCAGCGAACGACAGGGCCTAGACTATGGCTACACCTTC	CASSERQGLDYGYTF